This TCR beta chain is from a study of beta chain features in type 1 diabetes. Expressed TCRB transcripts were sequenced after all isolated RNA was converted to cDNA. Profiled with immunoSEQ multiplex PCR; TCRdb holds only in-frame clones, not every one. Of more than 300,000 clones in the sample, around 13% were seen once. From germline, CDR1 is SGDLS and CDR2 YYNGEE. The J segment lost 1 base and the V segment lost 5 bases, leaving 10 bases of the junction unmatched. The CDR3 consists of 16 residues. This clone has just a few counts. The sequence was collected from a man aged 18 to 30 in good health. Material for sequencing was naive CD4+ T cells from blood. This rearrangement joins TRBV9 to TRBJ2-7, with 9 bases fitting TRBD2. Here the CDR3 reads CASSRSLTSGSYEQYF. Here the CDR3 DNA reads TGTGCCAGCAGTCGTAGTTTAACTAGCGGGTCCTACGAGCAGTACTTC.